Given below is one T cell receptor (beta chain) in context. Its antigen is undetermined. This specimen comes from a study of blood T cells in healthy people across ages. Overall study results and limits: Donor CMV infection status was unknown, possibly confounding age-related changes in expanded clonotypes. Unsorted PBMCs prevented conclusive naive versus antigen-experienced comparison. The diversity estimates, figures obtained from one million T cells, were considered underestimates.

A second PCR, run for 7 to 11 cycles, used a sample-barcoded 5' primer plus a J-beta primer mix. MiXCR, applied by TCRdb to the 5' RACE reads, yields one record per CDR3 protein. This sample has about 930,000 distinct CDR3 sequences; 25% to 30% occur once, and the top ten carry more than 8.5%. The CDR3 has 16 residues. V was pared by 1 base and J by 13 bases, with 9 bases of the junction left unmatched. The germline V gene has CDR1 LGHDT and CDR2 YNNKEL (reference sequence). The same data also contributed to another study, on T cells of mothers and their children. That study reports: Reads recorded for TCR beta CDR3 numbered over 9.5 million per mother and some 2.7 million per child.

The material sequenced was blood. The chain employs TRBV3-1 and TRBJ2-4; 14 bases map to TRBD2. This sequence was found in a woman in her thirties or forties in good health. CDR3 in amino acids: CASSQGGLAGGGEQYF. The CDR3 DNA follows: TGTGCCAGCAGCCAAGGCGGACTAGCGGGAGGTGGAGAGCAGTACTTC.